This TCR beta chain was observed in a study of blood T cell repertoires in COVID-19. About the research overall: The United States, Italy and Spain supplied acute and convalescent COVID-19 samples.

Measured with immunoSEQ multiplex PCR; TCRdb has only the in-frame clones, and not every one. The sample includes under 200,000 clones, more than 65% of them seen just once. Everyone who took part was about 18 to 90 years old, and they came from about two dozen US areas. Per germline, CDR1 SGHAT and CDR2 FQDESV (reference sequence). The CDR3 runs 13 residues. V lost 4 bases and J 7 bases, leaving 11 bases between the germline ends. Sequenced sample: PBMCs or T cells enriched from blood (not recorded which). This TCR was recovered from a man aged 55 to 70 who had recovered from COVID-19. The gene calls are TRBV11-1 and TRBJ2-1; the D gene is possibly TRBD1 (5 bases). CDR3 amino acids: CASSSRQPNEQFF. The DNA for the CDR3 is TGTGCCAGCAGCTCCCGACAGCCTAATGAGCAGTTCTTC.